The source of this T cell receptor (beta chain) is a study of chronic HIV infection and antiretroviral therapy (dated by TCRdb to between 2015 and 2016). The germline V gene provides CDR1 ENHRY and CDR2 SYGVKD. Trimming accounts for 7 bases at V and 4 bases at J, while the number of junction bases matched to no gene is 10. Counted from cysteine to phenylalanine, this CDR3 has 16 amino acids. Only the CDR3 portion is preserved as DNA: 48 bases, with reading frame beginning at the first base. There are a few counts of this clonotype. Its antigen remains undetermined. No base-level quality is on record; no much larger clone is a single base apart. Library generation was performed with 5' RACE. The data were produced on an Illumina MiSeq. TCRdb ran its own pipeline on the public reads, namely fastp trimming at Q25 and MiXCR clone calling, and kept in-frame beta chains. When rows share a CDR3 protein, they turn into one entry using the most common DNA and genes. The sample has approximately 40,000 distinct CDR3 sequences on record, roughly 8% of them singletons. Together, the top ten hold 2.9% of the sample.

This TCR derives from an adult who had HIV and had not received antiretroviral therapy, or was an uninfected healthy control (not recorded which). Rearrangement joined TRBV10-3 to TRBJ1-1, and TRBD1 aligns with 12 junction nucleotides. Input material: peripheral blood. DNA sequence: TGTGCCATCAACGCCGGGACAGGGGGCGAAAGCACTGAAGCTTTCTTT. It is translated as CAINAGTGGESTEAFF.